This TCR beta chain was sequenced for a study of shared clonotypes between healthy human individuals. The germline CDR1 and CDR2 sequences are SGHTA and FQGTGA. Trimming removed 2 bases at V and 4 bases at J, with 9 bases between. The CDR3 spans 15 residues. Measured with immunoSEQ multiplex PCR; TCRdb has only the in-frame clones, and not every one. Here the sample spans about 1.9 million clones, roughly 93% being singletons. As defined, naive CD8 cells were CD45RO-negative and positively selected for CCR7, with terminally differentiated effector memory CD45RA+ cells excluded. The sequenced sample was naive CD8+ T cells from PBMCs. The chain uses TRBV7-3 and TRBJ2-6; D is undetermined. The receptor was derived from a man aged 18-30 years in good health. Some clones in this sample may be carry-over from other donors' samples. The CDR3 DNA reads TGTGCCAGCAGCTTATCCCTACTGGGGGCCAACGTCCTGACTTTC. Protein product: CASSLSLLGANVLTF.